This TCR beta chain is drawn from a study of cytomegalovirus exposure and HLA in healthy donors. This clone was recorded only once. Repertoires were generated with immunoSEQ multiplex PCR, while TCRdb's copy carries only in-frame clones and drops some. Altogether 190,000 or so clones are present, about 86% being singletons, with the ten largest covering 2.5% to 3.5%. The receptor was isolated from a woman in her late teens or twenties in good health and CMV-seropositive. The sample consisted of PBMCs.

The CDR3 DNA follows: TGTGCTAGTGGTTTCTTTCCCGACAGCAATTCACCCCTCCACTTT. Its translation: CASGFFPDSNSPLHF. This chain uses TRBV12-5 with TRBJ1-6, with D perhaps TRBD1 (5 bases). Looked up from germline, CDR1 is LGHNT and CDR2 is FRNRAP. With 3 bases removed from V and 7 bases from J, the gap between germline ends came to 13 bases. The CDR3 has 15 amino acids.